This T cell receptor beta chain emerged from a study of blood T cell repertoires in COVID-19. On the study more broadly: Sources were T cells, B-cell-depleted T cells, or PBMCs; the material itself was cDNA or gDNA.

Assay: immunoSEQ multiplex PCR; the TCRdb copy retains only in-frame clones and omits some. The table includes about 190,000 clones, approximately 80% detected once. The CDR3 sequence is 14 residues long. Germline V lookup: CDR1 SGHAT, CDR2 FQNNGV. V shed 5 bases, J shed 8 bases, and the junction held 7 bases outside the gene matches. The sequenced sample was peripheral blood. This clonotype was obtained from a human donor in a cohort sampled during active COVID-19. The J gene is TRBJ2-2, the V gene TRBV11-2; 8 bases match TRBD2. This CDR3 reads CASSPRGLAGELFF. The CDR3 DNA is TGTGCCAGCAGCCCGAGAGGACTAGCTGGGGAGCTGTTTTTT.